The present entry profiles one TCR beta chain with its context. Its cognate antigen has yet to be identified. Nothing much larger sits one base from this clone, and base qualities are not available. Library construction relied on the immunoSEQ multiplex PCR assay. TCRdb re-hosts the immuneACCESS table, in-frame sequences only. Its copies lack some clones; in the studies checked, an unresolved V gene accounts for under half of them, and the cause for the rest is not known. The sample has about 64,000 clones on record, 96% of them singletons. Under 2.5% of the sample is held by the ten biggest clonotypes. Taken from cysteine to phenylalanine, the CDR3 has 18 residues. Of the read, only the CDR3 DNA is kept; its 54 bases are in frame from base 1. CDR1 and CDR2, per the germline V gene, are SGHRS and YFSETQ. Germline trimming: 4 bases from V, 0 bases from J; junction bases outside gene matches: 11. The data stem from a study of T cell changes during pregnancy in multiple sclerosis (dated by TCRdb to the late 2010s). As for the study more broadly: Changes in the T cell repertoire over the course of pregnancy were examined in this study in women with multiple sclerosis.

In this chain, TRBV5-1 is recombined with TRBJ2-2, with 8 bases matching TRBD2. The material sequenced was CD8+ T cells from peripheral blood mononuclear cells, taken after pregnancy. The sequence was collected from a female donor with multiple sclerosis, enrolled in a pregnancy study. Here the CDR3 is given as CASSGLAPGFANTGELFF. The DNA reads as follows: TGCGCCAGCAGCGGACTAGCCCCTGGGTTCGCGAACACCGGGGAGCTGTTTTTT.